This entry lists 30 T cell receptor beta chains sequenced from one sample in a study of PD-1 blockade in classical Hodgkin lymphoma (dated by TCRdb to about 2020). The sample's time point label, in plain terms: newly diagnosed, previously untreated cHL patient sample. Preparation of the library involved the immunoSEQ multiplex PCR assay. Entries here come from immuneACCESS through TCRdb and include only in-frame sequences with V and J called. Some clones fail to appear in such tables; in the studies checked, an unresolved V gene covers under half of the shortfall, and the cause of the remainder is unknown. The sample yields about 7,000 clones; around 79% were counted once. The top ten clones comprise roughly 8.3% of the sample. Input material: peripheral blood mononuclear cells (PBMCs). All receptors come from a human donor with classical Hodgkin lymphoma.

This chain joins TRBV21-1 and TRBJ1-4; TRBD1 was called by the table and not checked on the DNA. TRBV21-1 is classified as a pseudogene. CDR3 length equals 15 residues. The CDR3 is CASGQIVATNEKLFF. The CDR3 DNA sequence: TGTGCCAGCGGACAGATAGTTGCAACTAATGAAAAACTGTTTTTT.

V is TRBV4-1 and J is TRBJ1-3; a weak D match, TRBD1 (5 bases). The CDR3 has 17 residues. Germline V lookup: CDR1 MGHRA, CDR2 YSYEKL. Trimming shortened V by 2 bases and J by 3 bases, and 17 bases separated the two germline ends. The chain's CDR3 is CASSQPTGRILGNTIYF. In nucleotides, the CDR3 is TGCGCCAGCAGCCAACCTACGGGACGGATACTTGGAAACACCATATATTTT.

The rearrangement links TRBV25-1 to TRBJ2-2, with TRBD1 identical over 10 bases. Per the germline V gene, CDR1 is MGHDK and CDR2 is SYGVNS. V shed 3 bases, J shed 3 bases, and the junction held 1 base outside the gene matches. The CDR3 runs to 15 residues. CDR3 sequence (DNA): TGTGCCAGCAGTGATGGACAGGGGGACACCGGGGAGCTGTTTTTT. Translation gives CASSDGQGDTGELFF.

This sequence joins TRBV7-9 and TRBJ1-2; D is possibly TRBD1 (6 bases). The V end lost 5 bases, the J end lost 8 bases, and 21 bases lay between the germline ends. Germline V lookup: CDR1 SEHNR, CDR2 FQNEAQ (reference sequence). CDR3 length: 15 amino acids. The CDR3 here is CASSPITSGVEGYTF. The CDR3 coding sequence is TGTGCCAGCAGCCCTATAACCTCAGGGGTAGAGGGCTACACCTTC.

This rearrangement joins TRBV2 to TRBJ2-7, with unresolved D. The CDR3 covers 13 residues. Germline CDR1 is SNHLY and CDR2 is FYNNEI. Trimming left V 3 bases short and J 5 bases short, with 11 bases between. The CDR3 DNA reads TGTGCCAGCAGTGACGAGGTCCTGGACGAGCAGTACTTC. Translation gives CASSDEVLDEQYF.

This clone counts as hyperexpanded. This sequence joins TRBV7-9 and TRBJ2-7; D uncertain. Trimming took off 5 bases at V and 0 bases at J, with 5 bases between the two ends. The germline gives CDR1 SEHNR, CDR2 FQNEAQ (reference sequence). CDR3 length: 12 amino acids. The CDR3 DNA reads TGTGCCAGCAGCCAATCCTCCTACGAGCAGTACTTC. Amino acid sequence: CASSQSSYEQYF.

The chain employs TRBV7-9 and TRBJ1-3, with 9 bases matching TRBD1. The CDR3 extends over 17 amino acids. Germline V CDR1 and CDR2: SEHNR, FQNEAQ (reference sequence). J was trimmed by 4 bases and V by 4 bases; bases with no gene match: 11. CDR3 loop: CASSWGTGTQRGNTIYF. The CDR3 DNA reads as TGTGCCAGCAGCTGGGGGACAGGGACTCAACGGGGAAACACCATATATTTT.

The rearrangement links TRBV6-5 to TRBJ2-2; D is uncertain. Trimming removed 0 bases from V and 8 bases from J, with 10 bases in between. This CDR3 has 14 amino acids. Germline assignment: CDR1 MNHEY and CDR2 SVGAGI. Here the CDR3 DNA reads TGTGCCAGCAGTTACTCTGGCGGAACGGGGGAGCTGTTTTTT. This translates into CASSYSGGTGELFF.

The CDR3 nucleotides are TGTGCCAGCAGCCTCAAGGGGGGCACTGAAGCTTTCTTT. This sequence encodes CASSLKGGTEAFF. This rearrangement joins TRBV7-8 to TRBJ1-1; a weak D match, TRBD1 (6 bases). Trimming left V 5 bases short and J 4 bases short, with 11 bases between. CDR1 is SGHVS and CDR2 is FQNEAQ in the germline V gene. The CDR3 runs 13 residues. The full variable domain, completed using reference TRBV7-8 and TRBJ1-1, is GAGVSQSPRYKVAKRGQDVALRCDPISGHVSLFWYQQALGQGPEFLTYFQNEAQLDKSGLPSDRFFAERPEGSVSTLKIQRTQQEDSAVYLCASSLKGGTEAFFGQGTRLTVV.

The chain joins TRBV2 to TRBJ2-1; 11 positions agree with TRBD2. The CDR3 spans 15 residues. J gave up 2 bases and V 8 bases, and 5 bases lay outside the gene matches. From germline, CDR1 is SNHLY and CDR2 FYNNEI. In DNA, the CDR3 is TGTGCCAGCTGTCTACTAGCGGGGGCCTACAATGAGCAGTTCTTC. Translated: CASCLLAGAYNEQFF.

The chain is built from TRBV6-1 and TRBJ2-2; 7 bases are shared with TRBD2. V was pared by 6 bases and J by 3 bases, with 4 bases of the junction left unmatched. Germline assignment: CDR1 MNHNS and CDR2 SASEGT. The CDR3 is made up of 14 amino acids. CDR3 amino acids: CASSRSGDTGELFF. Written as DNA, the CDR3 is TGTGCCAGCAGCCGAAGCGGGGACACCGGGGAGCTGTTTTTT.

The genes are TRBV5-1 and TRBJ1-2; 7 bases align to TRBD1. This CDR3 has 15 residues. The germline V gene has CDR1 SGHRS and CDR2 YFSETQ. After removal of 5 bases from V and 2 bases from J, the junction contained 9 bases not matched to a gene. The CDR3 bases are TGCGCCAGCAGATCTCGACAGGGCGGAAACTATGGCTACACCTTC. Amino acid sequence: CASRSRQGGNYGYTF. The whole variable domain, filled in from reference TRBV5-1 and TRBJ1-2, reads KAGVTQTPRYLIKTRGQQVTLSCSPISGHRSVSWYQQTPGQGLQFLFEYFSETQRNKGNFPGRFSGRQFSNSRSEMNVSTLELGDSALYLCASRSRQGGNYGYTFGSGTRLTVV.

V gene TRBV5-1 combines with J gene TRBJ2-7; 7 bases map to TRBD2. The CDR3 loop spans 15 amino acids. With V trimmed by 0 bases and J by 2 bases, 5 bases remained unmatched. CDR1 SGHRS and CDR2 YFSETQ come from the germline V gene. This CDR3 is CASSLESGTPYEQYF. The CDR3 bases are TGCGCCAGCAGCTTGGAAAGCGGGACCCCCTACGAGCAGTACTTC.

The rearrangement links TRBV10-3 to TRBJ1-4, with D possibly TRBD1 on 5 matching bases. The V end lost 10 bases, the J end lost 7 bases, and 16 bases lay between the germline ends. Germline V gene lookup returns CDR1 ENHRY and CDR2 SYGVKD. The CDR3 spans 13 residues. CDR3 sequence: CATKGLESEKLFF. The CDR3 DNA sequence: TGTGCCACGAAGGGGTTGGAGAGTGAAAAACTGTTTTTT.

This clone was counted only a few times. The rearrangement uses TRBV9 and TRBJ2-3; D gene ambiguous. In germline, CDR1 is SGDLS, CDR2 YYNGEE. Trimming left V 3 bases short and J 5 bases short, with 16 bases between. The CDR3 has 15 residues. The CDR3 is CASSASQSPKDTQYF. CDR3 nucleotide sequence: TGTGCCAGCAGCGCAAGTCAGAGTCCCAAAGATACGCAGTATTTT.

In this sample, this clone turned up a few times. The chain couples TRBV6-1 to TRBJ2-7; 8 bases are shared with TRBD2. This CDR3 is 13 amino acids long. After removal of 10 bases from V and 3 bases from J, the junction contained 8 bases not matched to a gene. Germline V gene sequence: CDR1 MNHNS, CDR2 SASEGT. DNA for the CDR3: TGTGCCATCCGCGCGGGGGGAGGCTACGAGCAGTACTTC. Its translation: CAIRAGGGYEQYF.

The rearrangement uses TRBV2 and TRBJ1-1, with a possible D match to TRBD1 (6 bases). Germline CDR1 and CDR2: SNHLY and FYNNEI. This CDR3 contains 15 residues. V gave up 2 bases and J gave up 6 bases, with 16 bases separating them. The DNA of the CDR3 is TGTGCCAGCAGTGAACCCCGGACCAACAGGGCTGAAGCTTTCTTT. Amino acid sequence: CASSEPRTNRAEAFF.

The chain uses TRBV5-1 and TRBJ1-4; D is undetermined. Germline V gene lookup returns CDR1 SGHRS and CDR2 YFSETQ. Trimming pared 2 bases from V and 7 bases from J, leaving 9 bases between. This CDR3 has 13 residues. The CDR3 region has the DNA TGCGCCAGCAGCTTAGACATTGGTGAAAAACTGTTTTTT. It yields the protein CASSLDIGEKLFF.

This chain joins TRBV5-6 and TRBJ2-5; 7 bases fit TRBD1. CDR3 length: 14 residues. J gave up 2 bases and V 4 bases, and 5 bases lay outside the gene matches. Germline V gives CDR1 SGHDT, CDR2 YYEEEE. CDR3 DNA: TGTGCCAGCAGCGCGTCGACAGGGCAAGAGACCCAGTACTTC. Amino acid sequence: CASSASTGQETQYF.

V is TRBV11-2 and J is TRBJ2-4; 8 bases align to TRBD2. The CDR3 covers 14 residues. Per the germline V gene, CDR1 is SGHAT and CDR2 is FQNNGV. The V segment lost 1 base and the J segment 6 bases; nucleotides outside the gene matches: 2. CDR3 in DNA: TGTGCCAGCAGCTTAGGCCGGGGGGGAAACATTCAGTACTTC. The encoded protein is CASSLGRGGNIQYF.

The DNA of the CDR3 is TGCGCCAGCAGCTCGGAGGGCAGGGGATATGGCGAGCAGTACTTC. The encoded protein is CASSSEGRGYGEQYF. The chain carries TRBV5-1 and TRBJ2-7; D is tentatively TRBD1 or TRBD2 (6 bases each). CDR1 and CDR2 (germline): SGHRS, YFSETQ. V was clipped by 3 bases and J by 6 bases, with 19 bases between them. The CDR3 length is 15 residues.

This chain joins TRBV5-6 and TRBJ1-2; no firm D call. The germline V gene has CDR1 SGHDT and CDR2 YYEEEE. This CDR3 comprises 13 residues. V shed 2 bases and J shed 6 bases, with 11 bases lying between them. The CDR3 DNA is TGTGCCAGCAGCTTTCCGGAGGGAGATGGCTACACCTTC. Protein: CASSFPEGDGYTF.

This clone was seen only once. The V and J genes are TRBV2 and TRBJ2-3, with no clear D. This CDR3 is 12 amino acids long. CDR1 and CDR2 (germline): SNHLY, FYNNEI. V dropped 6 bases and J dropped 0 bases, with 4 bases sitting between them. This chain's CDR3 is CASSLSTDTQYF. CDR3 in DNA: TGTGCCAGCAGCCTCAGCACAGATACGCAGTATTTT.

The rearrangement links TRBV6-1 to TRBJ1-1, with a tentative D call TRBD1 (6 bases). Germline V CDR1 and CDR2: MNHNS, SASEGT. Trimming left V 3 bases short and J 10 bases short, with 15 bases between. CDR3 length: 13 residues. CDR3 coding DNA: TGTGCCAGCAGTGAGGACAGACTCGGGGGAGCTTTCTTT. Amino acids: CASSEDRLGGAFF.

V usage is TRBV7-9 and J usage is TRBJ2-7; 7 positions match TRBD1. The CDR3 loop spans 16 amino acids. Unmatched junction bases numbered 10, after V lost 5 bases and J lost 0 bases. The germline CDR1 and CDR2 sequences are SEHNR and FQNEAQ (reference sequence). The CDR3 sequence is CASSPTDRLSSYEQYF. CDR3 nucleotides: TGTGCCAGCAGCCCGACGGACAGGCTCAGCTCCTACGAGCAGTACTTC.

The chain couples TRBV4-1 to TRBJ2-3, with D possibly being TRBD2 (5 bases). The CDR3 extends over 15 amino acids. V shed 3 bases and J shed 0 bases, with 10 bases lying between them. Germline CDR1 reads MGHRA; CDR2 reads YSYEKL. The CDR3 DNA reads TGCGCCAGCAGCCATGGACTGGGGAGCACAGATACGCAGTATTTT. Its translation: CASSHGLGSTDTQYF.

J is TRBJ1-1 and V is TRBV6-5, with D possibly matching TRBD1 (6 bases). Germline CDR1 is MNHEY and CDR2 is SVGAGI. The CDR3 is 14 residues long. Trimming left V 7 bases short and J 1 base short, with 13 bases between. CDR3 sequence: CASTEDRTNTEAFF. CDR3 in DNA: TGTGCCAGCACCGAAGACAGGACGAACACTGAAGCTTTCTTT.

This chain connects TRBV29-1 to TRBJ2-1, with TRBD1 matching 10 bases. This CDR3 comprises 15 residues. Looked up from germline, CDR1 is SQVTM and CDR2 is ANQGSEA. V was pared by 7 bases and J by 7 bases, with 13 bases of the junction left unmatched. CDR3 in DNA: TGCAGCGCCCAGGGGGGACAGGGGTTTGGGAATGAGCAGTTCTTC. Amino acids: CSAQGGQGFGNEQFF.

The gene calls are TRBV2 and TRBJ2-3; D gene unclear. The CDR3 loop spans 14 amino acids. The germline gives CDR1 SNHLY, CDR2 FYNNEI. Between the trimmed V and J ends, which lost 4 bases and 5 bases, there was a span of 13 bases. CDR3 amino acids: CASSAGPSRDTQYF. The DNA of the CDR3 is TGTGCCAGCAGTGCCGGGCCGAGCCGAGATACGCAGTATTTT.

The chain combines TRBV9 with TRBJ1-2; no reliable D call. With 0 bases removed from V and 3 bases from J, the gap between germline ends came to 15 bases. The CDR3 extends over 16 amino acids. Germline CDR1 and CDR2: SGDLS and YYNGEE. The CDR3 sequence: CASSVEPDAGYYGYTF. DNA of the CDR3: TGTGCCAGCAGCGTAGAGCCGGACGCCGGCTACTATGGCTACACCTTC.